This T cell receptor (beta chain) was sequenced during a study of T cells in Graves' hyperthyroidism and ophthalmopathy. Overall study findings and caveats: Ophthalmopathy and stable hyperthyroidism were separated by a 13 V-J model. The model made its ophthalmopathy prediction, and onset followed a median 6.5 months later.

This clonotype was seen ten or more times. What it recognizes is unknown. Those patients with uncontrolled infection, other autoimmune disease, pregnancy or lactation were excluded. Diagnoses were established using clinical symptoms, serum thyroxine and TRAb, thyroid ultrasound and orbital computed tomography. Germline V gene data show CDR1 as ENHRY and CDR2 as SYGVKD. The CDR3 contains 11 residues. The V and J ends lost 2 bases and 6 bases respectively, with 4 bases between them. Researchers amplified the TCR beta CDR3 regions from RNA transcripts. The HTBI primer set served for first-round RT-PCR of the TCR CDR3. MiXCR, run by TCRdb on the multiplex PCR reads, gives a single entry per CDR3 protein. Among approximately 700,000 distinct CDR3 sequences listed, nearly 45% were seen once.

The sequencing sample was made of peripheral blood or thyroid tissue (not recorded which). The origin of this receptor is an adult man with Graves' disease, either hyperthyroidism or ophthalmopathy (not recorded which). This chain links TRBV10-3 with TRBJ1-2; D remains ambiguous. CDR3 in DNA: TGTGCCATCAGTGAGCGGGATGGCTACACCTTC. Translation: CAISERDGYTF.